The 5 T cell receptor beta chains given below trace back to one sample, sequenced in a study of blood T cell repertoires in COVID-19. Sequenced by immunoSEQ multiplex PCR; TCRdb stores in-frame clones only, minus some. The sample includes under 350,000 clones, approximately 85% of them seen just once. Sequencing was done on a sample of peripheral blood. The receptors shown here come from a human donor in a cohort sampled during active COVID-19.

This clone was detected once. This chain connects TRBV30 to TRBJ1-2; 7 nucleotides line up with TRBD1. This CDR3 spans 14 amino acids. Germline assignment: CDR1 GTSNPN and CDR2 SVGIG (reference sequence). The J segment lost 0 bases and the V segment lost 2 bases, leaving 3 bases of the junction unmatched. The CDR3 reads CAWSRDSTNYGYTF. The DNA for the CDR3 is TGTGCCTGGAGTAGGGACAGCACTAACTATGGCTACACCTTC.

This clone was seen a few times. The rearrangement links TRBV7-9 to TRBJ2-2; 7 positions match TRBD2. With 5 bases clipped from V and 6 bases from J, the junction kept 9 bases outside the gene matches. The CDR3 has 15 amino acids. Per the germline V gene, CDR1 is SEHNR and CDR2 is FQNEAQ (reference sequence). CDR3: CASSEGLAGAGELFF. The DNA of the CDR3 is TGTGCCAGCAGCGAAGGACTGGCGGGAGCCGGGGAGCTGTTTTTT.

The chain recombines TRBV5-1 with TRBJ2-1, with 8 bases lining up with TRBD2. The ends lost 2 bases at V and 2 bases at J; junction bases unmatched: 6. The germline CDR1 and CDR2 sequences are SGHRS and YFSETQ. The CDR3 consists of 16 residues. DNA of the CDR3: TGCGCCAGCAGCTTTAATCCGGGGGGGCCCTACAATGAGCAGTTCTTC. This codes for CASSFNPGGPYNEQFF.

The chain couples TRBV27 to TRBJ1-6; the match to TRBD1 covers 10 bases. Germline CDR1 reads MNHEY; CDR2 reads SMNVEV (reference sequence). The CDR3 consists of 16 residues. V was pared by 7 bases and J by 7 bases, with 10 bases of the junction left unmatched. CDR3 sequence reads: CASTWIVGQGNSPLHF. CDR3 in DNA: TGTGCCAGCACGTGGATTGTGGGACAGGGGAATTCACCCCTCCACTTT.

The chain has TRBV6-4 and TRBJ2-3; D gene unclear. Per germline, CDR1 MRHNA and CDR2 SNTAGT. The length of the CDR3 is 13 residues. Trimming cost V 7 bases and J 2 bases, with 10 bases left between them. The CDR3 spells CASKQESTDTQYF. The CDR3, as DNA: TGTGCCAGCAAGCAAGAGTCCACAGATACGCAGTATTTT.